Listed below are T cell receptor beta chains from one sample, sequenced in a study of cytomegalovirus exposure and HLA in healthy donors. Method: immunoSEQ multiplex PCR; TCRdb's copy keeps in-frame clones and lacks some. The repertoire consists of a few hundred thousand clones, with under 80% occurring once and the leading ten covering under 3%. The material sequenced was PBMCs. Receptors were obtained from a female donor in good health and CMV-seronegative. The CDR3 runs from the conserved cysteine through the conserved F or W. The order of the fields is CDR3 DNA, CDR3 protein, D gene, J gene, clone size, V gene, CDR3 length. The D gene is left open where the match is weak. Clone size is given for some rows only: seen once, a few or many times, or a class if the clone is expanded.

TGTGCCAGTAGTCCCGAGCGGGAGGTACGCATTTCGGAGCAGTACTTC	CASSPEREVRISEQYF	TRBD2	TRBJ2-7	NA	TRBV19	16
TGTGCCAGCAGTCTGGACTCCCTAGATACGCAGTATTTT	CASSLDSLDTQYF	NA	TRBJ2-3	NA	TRBV6-5	13
TGTGCCAGCAGCTTAGGGCAGGGGGCATACGAGCAGTACTTC	CASSLGQGAYEQYF	TRBD1	TRBJ2-7	NA	TRBV5-4	14
TGTGCCAGCAGCCCTCAAGGGACTAGCGGGAGAGAGACCCAGTACTTC	CASSPQGTSGRETQYF	TRBD2	TRBJ2-5	NA	TRBV7-9	16
TGTGCCAGCAGTTATCGGGGTCGCAACTATGGCTACACCTTC	CASSYRGRNYGYTF	NA	TRBJ1-2	NA	TRBV6-5	14
TGTGCCAGCAGCGTACTCGAACAGCCGTTCTATGGCTACACCTTC	CASSVLEQPFYGYTF	NA	TRBJ1-2	NA	TRBV9	15
TGTGCCAGCAGTTTATCGTCCCGACTCGGAGAGCAGTTCTTC	CASSLSSRLGEQFF	NA	TRBJ2-1	NA	TRBV27	14
TGTGCCAGCAGCTTCGCTTTCAGGGGACGGAAGAACACTGAAGCTTTCTTT	CASSFAFRGRKNTEAFF	NA	TRBJ1-1	NA	TRBV11-2	17
TGTGCCAGTCTGAGATCCGGGACAGACTATGGCTACACCTTC	CASLRSGTDYGYTF	TRBD1	TRBJ1-2	once	TRBV6-1	14
TGTGCCAGCAGCTTAGATGGACAGGGTATTGATGAGCAGTTCTTC	CASSLDGQGIDEQFF	TRBD1	TRBJ2-1	NA	TRBV7-9	15
TGCGCCAGCAGCTTGAACAGGGGGACTGAAGCTTTCTTT	CASSLNRGTEAFF	TRBD1	TRBJ1-1	NA	TRBV5-1	13
TGTGCCAGTAGTACTAGCGGGAGCACCTACGAGCAGTACTTC	CASSTSGSTYEQYF	TRBD2	TRBJ2-7	NA	TRBV19	14
TGTGCCAGCAAGGAGGAGGCGGACACCGGGGAGCTGTTTTTT	CASKEEADTGELFF	NA	TRBJ2-2	NA	TRBV2	14
TGTGCCAGCAGCCATGGACAGGGATTCTACGAGCAGTACTTC	CASSHGQGFYEQYF	TRBD1	TRBJ2-7	few	TRBV5-4	14
TGTGCCAGCAGCCCCGGGACTAGCATATACAATGAGCAGTTCTTC	CASSPGTSIYNEQFF	TRBD2	TRBJ2-1	NA	TRBV6-1	15
TGTGCCAGCACCAAAGGGGGAATGTATGGCTACACCTTC	CASTKGGMYGYTF	NA	TRBJ1-2	NA	TRBV6-6	13
TGTGCCAGCAGTTTATATCCCGGACTGCGCGATACCTCCTACAATGAGCAGTTCTTC	CASSLYPGLRDTSYNEQFF	NA	TRBJ2-1	NA	TRBV27	19
TGTGCCAGCAGTTACGGGCAGGGCTCTGGCTACACCTTC	CASSYGQGSGYTF	NA	TRBJ1-2	NA	TRBV27	13
TGTGCCAGCAGCTTGCGAAGCTCAAGCGTGGGGCTCTACGAGCAGTACTTC	CASSLRSSSVGLYEQYF	NA	TRBJ2-7	few	TRBV13	17
TGCGCCAGCAGCCAATCCGCGGGAGGAGAGACCCAGTACTTC	CASSQSAGGETQYF	TRBD2	TRBJ2-5	NA	TRBV4-1	14
TGTGCCAGCAGGTCCGGGACAGGGGTCTACGAGCAGTACTTC	CASRSGTGVYEQYF	TRBD1	TRBJ2-7	once	TRBV28	14
TGTGCCAGCACCGGGGGAGACAGCCCCTTTGGCTACACCTTC	CASTGGDSPFGYTF	NA	TRBJ1-2	NA	TRBV28	14
TGTGCCAGTAGTAAGGGGCAAGTTTGGGAGACCCAGTACTTC	CASSKGQVWETQYF	NA	TRBJ2-5	NA	TRBV19	14
TGCGCCAGCAGCCACAGTAACACCGGGGAGCTGTTTTTT	CASSHSNTGELFF	NA	TRBJ2-2	NA	TRBV4-1	13
TGTGCCAGCACCGTAGGCGGAAGGATCTTGACCCTCTCGACAGATACGCAGTATTTT	CASTVGGRILTLSTDTQYF	NA	TRBJ2-3	NA	TRBV28	19
TGTGCTAGCAGCTTAGAGAGGGCAGAGACCCAGTACTTC	CASSLERAETQYF	NA	TRBJ2-5	NA	TRBV7-7	13
TGTGCCAGCAGTTCGCCACCGGGACTCGAACTCTCCGGGTCCTACAATGAGCAGTTCTTC	CASSSPPGLELSGSYNEQFF	NA	TRBJ2-1	NA	TRBV28	20
TGTGCCAGTAGCTCCCGCGGACAGGGGGCAGGTGAGCAGTACTTC	CASSSRGQGAGEQYF	TRBD1	TRBJ2-7	NA	TRBV19	15
TGTGCCAGCAGTGGAAGGACTAGTGGTACCGGGGAGCTGTTTTTT	CASSGRTSGTGELFF	TRBD2	TRBJ2-2	NA	TRBV25-1	15
TGCGCCAGCAGCGTCGGGACTAGGGTATCGGATGAGCAGTTCTTC	CASSVGTRVSDEQFF	TRBD2	TRBJ2-1	NA	TRBV5-1	15
TGTGCCAGCAGCGGGGTCGGGACTAGCGGGAGTCGATTAGGTAATGAGCAGTTCTTC	CASSGVGTSGSRLGNEQFF	TRBD2	TRBJ2-1	NA	TRBV11-1	19
TGTGCCAGCAGTGGGGTAGCGGGATCTTACGAGCAGTACTTC	CASSGVAGSYEQYF	TRBD2	TRBJ2-7	few	TRBV6-1	14
TGCAGCGCTCAAAGGGGCGGGAGGGCCCACGAGCAGTACTTC	CSAQRGGRAHEQYF	TRBD2	TRBJ2-7	NA	TRBV29-1	14
TGTGCCAGTAGAGTTCTGGAGAGCGATCGCTACACCTTC	CASRVLESDRYTF	NA	TRBJ1-2	NA	TRBV19	13
TGTGCCAGCAGGATACAGGGATCTGGAAACACCATATATTTT	CASRIQGSGNTIYF	NA	TRBJ1-3	NA	TRBV28	14
TGTGCCAGCAGCCCATTCTACGAGCAGTACTTC	CASSPFYEQYF	NA	TRBJ2-7	NA	TRBV7-9	11
TGTGCCAGCAGCCACGGGTATGAGCAGTTCTTC	CASSHGYEQFF	NA	TRBJ2-1	few	TRBV14	11
TGTGCCAGCTCATCCAACCCCAGGGCCAACTATGGCTACACCTTC	CASSSNPRANYGYTF	NA	TRBJ1-2	few	TRBV18	15
TGTGCCAGCAGCGTCTCGAGTGGTACGCAGTATTTT	CASSVSSGTQYF	NA	TRBJ2-3	NA	TRBV7-2	12
TGTGCCAGCAGTGACCCGACAGGGGGCCCTACCTACGAGCAGTACTTC	CASSDPTGGPTYEQYF	TRBD1	TRBJ2-7	NA	TRBV6-1	16
TGTGCCAGCAGTTCCTGGGGGGGACAGCCCCAGCATTTT	CASSSWGGQPQHF	NA	TRBJ1-5	few	TRBV6-5	13
TGTGCCAGCAGCCTGGAGCAGGGGGCTGGTGGCTACACCTTC	CASSLEQGAGGYTF	TRBD1	TRBJ1-2	few	TRBV7-9	14
TGTGCCAGCAGTGACCCGCAGGGGGCTCAGCCCCAGCATTTT	CASSDPQGAQPQHF	TRBD1	TRBJ1-5	NA	TRBV2	14
TGTGCCAGCAGCCATAGCGGGAACCTCGGCGAGCAGTACTTC	CASSHSGNLGEQYF	TRBD2	TRBJ2-7	NA	TRBV7-9	14
TGTGCCAGCCAGAACAGGGGGCGCGATGAAAAACTGTTTTTT	CASQNRGRDEKLFF	TRBD1	TRBJ1-4	NA	TRBV19	14
TGTGCCAGTAGTACATCGGGACAGGCATCTGGAAACACCATATATTTT	CASSTSGQASGNTIYF	TRBD1	TRBJ1-3	few	TRBV19	16
TGTGCCAGTAAGGCAGGGGCCCCGGTCGAGCAGTACTTC	CASKAGAPVEQYF	NA	TRBJ2-7	NA	TRBV19	13
TGTGCCAGCAGCTCCGGACAGGGAACCTACGAGCAGTACTTC	CASSSGQGTYEQYF	TRBD1	TRBJ2-7	NA	TRBV5-4	14
TGTGCCAGCAGCCAAAATTTGTACTACGAGCAGTACTTC	CASSQNLYYEQYF	NA	TRBJ2-7	NA	TRBV14	13
TGCGCCAGCAGCCAAGCAACAGATACGCAGTATTTT	CASSQATDTQYF	NA	TRBJ2-3	few	TRBV4-1	12
TGCGCCAGCAGCCAAGTTGTTCCCTCCGGGACTTTCAACTACGAGCAGTACTTC	CASSQVVPSGTFNYEQYF	NA	TRBJ2-7	once	TRBV4-1	18
TGTGCCAGCAGTGACCCGGGACTGTATGGCTACACCTTC	CASSDPGLYGYTF	NA	TRBJ1-2	NA	TRBV6-1	13
TGTGCCAGCAGCTTTAAGACTAGCGGGAGGGATACGCAGTATTTT	CASSFKTSGRDTQYF	TRBD2	TRBJ2-3	NA	TRBV5-4	15
TGTGCCAGCAGCCCCCGTTGGTGGGCCCAGGGGGTGAATACGCAGTATTTT	CASSPRWWAQGVNTQYF	TRBD1	TRBJ2-3	NA	TRBV7-2	17